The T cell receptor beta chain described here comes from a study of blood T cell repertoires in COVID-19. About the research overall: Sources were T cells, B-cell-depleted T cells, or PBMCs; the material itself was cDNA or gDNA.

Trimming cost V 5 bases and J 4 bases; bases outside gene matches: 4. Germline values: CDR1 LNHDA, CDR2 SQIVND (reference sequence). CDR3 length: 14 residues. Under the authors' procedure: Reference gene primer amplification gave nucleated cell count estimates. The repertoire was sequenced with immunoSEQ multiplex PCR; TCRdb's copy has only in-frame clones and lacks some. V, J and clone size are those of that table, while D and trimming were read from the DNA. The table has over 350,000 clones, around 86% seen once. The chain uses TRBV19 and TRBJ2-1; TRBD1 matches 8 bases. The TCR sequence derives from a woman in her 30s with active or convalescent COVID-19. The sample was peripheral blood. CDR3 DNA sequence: TGTGCCAGTAGTTCTTGGACAGGGTACAATGAGCAGTTCTTC. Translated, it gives CASSSWTGYNEQFF.